A single sample is the source of the 10 T cell receptor beta chains below, sequenced in a study of cytomegalovirus exposure and HLA in healthy donors. 13 Jbeta primers and 60 Vbeta primers were used for the PCR. Using immunoSEQ multiplex PCR, the repertoire was profiled, and TCRdb retains in-frame clones only, with some absent. The table has about 190,000 clones, approximately 83% seen once. The sequenced material came from PBMCs. The receptors originated from a boy between 2 and 10 years old in good health and CMV-seronegative.

This clone was recorded a few times. The V call is TRBV10-2, the J call TRBJ2-1; TRBD2 matches 16 bases. Germline V gene sequence: CDR1 WSHSY, CDR2 SAAADI. Germline trimming cut 3 bases from V and 9 bases from J; bases unmatched to any gene: 5. CDR3 length: 16 residues. CDR3 in DNA: TGCGCCAGCAGTGATGGGACTAGCGGGGGGGCCGTTGAGCAGTTCTTC. It is translated as CASSDGTSGGAVEQFF.

This clone was observed a handful of times. This chain uses TRBV30 with TRBJ1-2; TRBD1 agrees at 8 bases. From germline, CDR1 is GTSNPN and CDR2 SVGIG (reference sequence). Germline trimming cut 3 bases from V and 4 bases from J; bases unmatched to any gene: 7. This CDR3 spans 14 amino acids. The CDR3 coding sequence is TGTGCCTGGAGCGCCGGACAGGGCGGCTATGGCTACACCTTC. This encodes CAWSAGQGGYGYTF. The variable domain in full, with the rest retrieved from reference TRBV30 and TRBJ1-2, is SQTIHQWPATLVQPVGSPLSLECTVEGTSNPNLYWYRQAAGRGLQLLFYSVGIGQISSEVPQNLSASRPQDRQFILSSKKLLLSDSGFYLCAWSAGQGGYGYTFGSGTRLTVV.

This chain joins TRBV6-5 and TRBJ1-1, with 7 bases identical to TRBD1. Trimming cost V 8 bases and J 0 bases; bases outside gene matches: 3. This CDR3 is 13 amino acids long. Germline loops: CDR1 MNHEY, CDR2 SVGAGI. This chain's CDR3 is CASGGQLNTEAFF. In DNA, the CDR3 is TGTGCCAGCGGGGGACAGTTGAACACTGAAGCTTTCTTT.

In this sample, this clone turned up a few times. V usage is TRBV5-6 and J usage is TRBJ2-7; TRBD2 matches 10 bases. The CDR3 runs to 15 residues. V trimming: 7 bases; J trimming: 6 bases; junction bases outside the gene matches: 13. The germline CDR1 and CDR2 sequences are SGHDT and YYEEEE. The CDR3 sequence is CASQARAGGQSEQYF. Here the CDR3 DNA reads TGTGCCAGCCAGGCCCGAGCGGGAGGGCAATCCGAGCAGTACTTC.

The J gene is TRBJ1-6, the V gene TRBV27; D may be TRBD1 (6 bases). CDR1 and CDR2 from the germline V gene are MNHEY and SMNVEV (reference sequence). V was pared by 5 bases and J by 8 bases, with 16 bases between. The CDR3 runs to 15 residues. CDR3 loop: CASSPFYRADSPLHF. As DNA, the CDR3 is TGTGCCAGCAGTCCTTTCTACAGGGCCGATTCACCCCTCCACTTT.

This clone was seen a handful of times. The V call is TRBV5-4, the J call TRBJ2-1, with D hard to call. With 1 base removed from V and 6 bases from J, the gap between germline ends came to 8 bases. The CDR3 is made up of 13 amino acids. Germline V gene lookup returns CDR1 SGHNT and CDR2 YYREEE (reference sequence). The CDR3 coding sequence is TGTGCCAGCAGCTTGTCCTCCCGCAATGAGCAGTTCTTC. Its translation: CASSLSSRNEQFF. Variable domain in full (rest from reference TRBV5-4 and TRBJ2-1): ETGVTQSPTHLIKTRGQQVTLRCSSQSGHNTVSWYQQALGQGPQFIFQYYREEENGRGNFPPRFSGLQFPNYSSELNVNALELDDSALYLCASSLSSRNEQFFGPGTRLTVL.

V and J are TRBV6-1 and TRBJ2-6; D unclear. V gave up 6 bases and J gave up 0 bases, with 9 bases separating them. This CDR3 has 15 residues. CDR1 is MNHNS and CDR2 is SASEGT in the germline V gene. The CDR3: CASRSVNSGANVLTF. Here the CDR3 DNA reads TGTGCCAGCAGATCGGTGAACTCTGGGGCCAACGTCCTGACTTTC.

The gene calls are TRBV11-2 and TRBJ1-2; 8 bases agree with TRBD1. Per the germline V gene, CDR1 is SGHAT and CDR2 is FQNNGV. The CDR3 consists of 16 residues. Trimming cost V 5 bases and J 6 bases; bases outside gene matches: 14. The CDR3 nucleotides read TGTGCCAGCAGCCCAGGCCGGGGGCAGGGGGCCCATGGCTACACCTTC. Amino acid sequence: CASSPGRGQGAHGYTF.

This chain uses TRBV30 with TRBJ1-1; 7 nucleotides match TRBD1. The CDR3 runs to 14 residues. After removal of 2 bases from V and 1 base from J, the junction contained 4 bases not matched to a gene. CDR1 and CDR2 (germline): GTSNPN, SVGIG (reference sequence). CDR3 DNA sequence: TGTGCCTGGAGTTACAACAGGGGGAACACTGAAGCTTTCTTT. Amino acid sequence: CAWSYNRGNTEAFF.

V is TRBV19 and J is TRBJ2-5; weak D call: TRBD1 (5 bases). V lost 2 bases and J lost 5, with 12 bases in between. Per germline, CDR1 LNHDA and CDR2 SQIVND (reference sequence). The CDR3 loop spans 14 amino acids. The CDR3 DNA reads TGTGCCAGTAGTATAAGCGCAGGGTCGGAGACCCAGTACTTC. Its protein is CASSISAGSETQYF.